This T cell receptor (beta chain) is drawn from a study of response to subunit inactivated influenza vaccine. The CDR3 contains 14 residues. The V gene's germline CDR1 is MDHEN and CDR2 SYDVKM. V gave up 5 bases and J gave up 3 bases, with 14 bases separating them. In this sample, this clonotype turned up a few times. Its antigen is not identified. TCRdb independently ran MiXCR on the RT-PCR reads; one entry per CDR3 protein. This table holds around 480,000 distinct CDR3 sequences, 16% found once. Points from the study as a whole: Few new T cells, the authors suggested, are recruited by each seasonal influenza vaccination.

This clonotype was obtained from a man between 50 and 75 years old who received an inactivated influenza vaccine. The starting material was CD4+ T cells sorted from PBMCs, obtained less than 25 months after vaccination. The J gene is TRBJ2-7, the V gene TRBV28; possibly TRBD2 for D (5 bases). The CDR3 reads CASSPPNRDYEQYF. CDR3 bases: TGTGCCAGCAGTCCCCCGAATCGGGACTACGAGCAGTACTTC.